The next 7 T cell receptor beta chains were all read from a single sample in a study of human T cells and chemical hapten exposure. TCRdb fed the RACE reads into MiXCR, producing one record per CDR3 protein. Of 380,000 or so distinct CDR3 sequences listed, nearly 5% are singletons. Time point defined: patch test 1, 2 weeks after DPC sensitization. Regarding treatment: therapeutic diphenylcyclopropenone sensitization with weekly scalp DPC. This sample comprised whole blood, obtained in connection with sensitization to the hapten diphenylcyclopropenone (DPC). These receptors all come from a woman in her 50s with alopecia areata. Some clones in this sample may be carry-over from other donors' samples.

This clonotype showed up many times. This sequence joins TRBV7-9 and TRBJ2-7; no firm D call. Germline assignment: CDR1 SEHNR and CDR2 FQNEAQ (reference sequence). The CDR3 spans 16 residues. Deletions cut 1 base from V and 2 bases from J, with 15 bases between. As DNA, the CDR3 is TGTGCCAGCAGCTTAGGCGGCACCCCAAGTACCTACGAGCAGTACTTC. Protein sequence: CASSLGGTPSTYEQYF.

Concerning this clonotype itself: A much larger clone lies one base from this, so it may be a read error. The chain recombines TRBV7-7 with TRBJ1-4, with no clear D. Germline V gene data show CDR1 as SSHAT and CDR2 as FNYEAQ (reference sequence). The CDR3 runs 13 residues. As DNA, the CDR3 is TGTGCCTGCAGCTTAGTTCGGGGAGAAAAACTGTTTTTT. Translated: CACSLVRGEKLFF.

This clonotype has at least ten counts. The V and J genes are TRBV3-1 and TRBJ1-3; a possible D gene is TRBD1 (5 bases). The CDR3 runs 16 residues. Between the trimmed V and J ends, which lost 4 bases and 0 bases, there was a span of 13 bases. CDR1 and CDR2 from the germline V gene are LGHDT and YNNKEL (reference sequence). The CDR3 region is CASSLGDRDSGNTIYF. The CDR3 DNA sequence: TGTGCCAGCAGCCTGGGGGACCGTGACTCTGGAAACACCATATATTTT.

This clonotype was picked up a small number of times. The V gene is TRBV20-1, the J gene TRBJ2-3; TRBD2 is a possible D gene (6 bases). The CDR3 is made up of 17 amino acids. Germline loops: CDR1 DFQATT, CDR2 SNEGSKA (reference sequence). The V gene lost 0 bases and the J gene lost 0 bases, with 16 bases spanning the gap. The CDR3 DNA sequence: TGCAGTGCTAGAGATCTGGTCGGGGGAACTAGCACAGATACGCAGTATTTT. This gives the protein CSARDLVGGTSTDTQYF.

V gene TRBV9 combines with J gene TRBJ2-1; 8 positions agree with TRBD2. Germline values: CDR1 SGDLS, CDR2 YYNGEE. The CDR3 has 17 residues. V gave up 0 bases and J gave up 3 bases; unmatched junction bases: 8. The CDR3 DNA follows: TGTGCCAGCAGCGTAGAGGGGAGCGGGAGCGTCTACAATGAGCAGTTCTTC. Residues: CASSVEGSGSVYNEQFF.

This clonotype showed up many times. This chain connects TRBV6-1 to TRBJ1-2; D is possibly TRBD1 (5 bases). Trimming pared 5 bases from V and 6 bases from J, leaving 19 bases between. The V gene's germline CDR1 is MNHNS and CDR2 SASEGT. The CDR3 has 15 residues. CDR3 DNA: TGTGCCAGCAGTCGCCTGGTCGGGGGATTTGATGGCTACACCTTC. It yields the protein CASSRLVGGFDGYTF.

In its sample, this clonotype was seen many times. The chain joins TRBV12-3 or TRBV12-4 to TRBJ2-1; a weak D match, TRBD2 (6 bases). CDR3 size: 12 residues. Between the trimmed V and J ends, which lost 7 bases and 7 bases, there was a span of 11 bases. The CDR3 sequence is CASTQSGNEQFF. The CDR3 DNA sequence: TGTGCCAGCACCCAAAGCGGGAATGAGCAGTTCTTC.